These T cell receptor beta chains were read from a single sample in a study of cytomegalovirus exposure and HLA in healthy donors. Using immunoSEQ multiplex PCR, the repertoire was profiled, and TCRdb retains in-frame clones only, with some absent. The sample carries 90,000 to 100,000 clones, more than 60% recorded once. The sequenced sample consisted of PBMCs. The receptors were gathered from a man aged 30 to 39 in good health and CMV-seronegative. The CDR3 runs from the conserved cysteine through the conserved F or W. The D gene is left open where the match is weak. Clone size appears in some rows only: once, few, many, or a class for an expanded clone.

d_call,cdr3_length,clone_size,v_call,j_call,cdr3_aa,cdr3_nt
-,13,-,TRBV6-1,TRBJ1-2,CASSSRASYGYTF,TGTGCCAGCAGTTCGAGGGCGTCCTATGGCTACACCTTC
-,15,-,TRBV10-3,TRBJ2-2,CAISDYRGDTGELFF,TGCGCCATCAGTGACTACCGGGGAGATACCGGGGAGCTGTTTTTT
-,15,-,TRBV7-9,TRBJ1-2,CASSQQSGSHYGYTF,TGTGCCAGCAGCCAACAATCCGGGAGTCACTATGGCTACACCTTC
-,15,-,TRBV19,TRBJ2-3,CASSIMLAGTDTQYF,TGTGCCAGTAGTATTATGTTAGCGGGCACAGATACGCAGTATTTT
-,15,-,TRBV19,TRBJ1-4,CASSIVESTNEKLFF,TGTGCCAGTAGTATAGTCGAGTCAACTAATGAAAAACTGTTTTTT
-,11,-,TRBV14,TRBJ1-1,CASSQAGEAFF,TGTGCCAGCAGCCAGGCAGGGGAAGCTTTCTTT
-,15,-,TRBV9,TRBJ1-5,CASSPGGFSNQPQHF,TGTGCCAGCAGCCCGGGGGGGTTTAGCAATCAGCCCCAGCATTTT
-,15,-,TRBV10-2,TRBJ2-7,CASSPVQGISYEQYF,TGCGCCAGCAGTCCCGTCCAGGGGATCTCCTACGAGCAGTACTTC
TRBD1,18,-,TRBV28,TRBJ2-7,CASSLSSRGTGVVYEQYF,TGTGCCAGCAGTTTAAGTTCGCGAGGGACAGGGGTCGTGTACGAGCAGTACTTC
-,13,-,TRBV7-3,TRBJ1-1,CASSLEGNTEAFF,TGTGCCAGCAGCTTGGAGGGGAACACTGAAGCTTTCTTT
-,14,once,TRBV11-2,TRBJ2-7,CASSLYGGDSEQYF,TGTGCCAGCAGCTTATACGGGGGAGACTCCGAGCAGTACTTC